The sequence of this T cell receptor (beta chain) was determined in a study of blood T cell repertoires in COVID-19. Study overall: In each case, the material was cDNA or gDNA derived from T cells, B-cell-depleted T cells, or PBMCs.

Data came from immunoSEQ multiplex PCR; TCRdb stores just in-frame clones and leaves some out. The sample contains around 400,000 clones, roughly four fifths of which appear only once. V lost 2 bases to trimming and J lost 6 bases; unmatched junction nucleotides: 3. The CDR3 runs 14 residues. Germline CDR1 MNHEY, CDR2 SVGAGI. This rearrangement joins TRBV6-5 to TRBJ1-3; 8 nucleotides align to TRBD1. Sequencing was performed on PBMCs or T cells enriched from blood (not recorded which). The TCR was taken from a woman aged 50 to 60 who had recovered from COVID-19. Here the CDR3 reads CASSYGGQANTIYF. CDR3 in DNA: TGTGCCAGCAGTTACGGGGGACAGGCAAACACCATATATTTT.